This T cell receptor (beta chain) emerged from a study of T cells in Graves' hyperthyroidism and ophthalmopathy. Using RNA transcripts as the source, TCR beta CDR3 regions were amplified. TCR CDR3 underwent first-round RT-PCR with the HTBI primer set. MiXCR, applied by TCRdb to the multiplex PCR reads, yields one record per CDR3 protein. Here the sample spans about 400,000 distinct CDR3 sequences, around 15% being singletons. The V gene's germline CDR1 is DFQATT and CDR2 SNEGSKA (reference sequence). Trimming removed 3 bases at V and 0 bases at J, with 7 bases between. The CDR3 is 13 residues long. The V and J genes are TRBV20-1 and TRBJ2-3; no clear D gene. The sequenced material came from blood. The TCR sequence derives from a woman aged 60-75 years with Graves' ophthalmopathy. CDR3 residues: CSASRLSTDTQYF. In nucleotides, the CDR3 is TGCAGTGCTAGTCGGTTAAGCACAGATACGCAGTATTTT.